The 24 T cell receptor beta chains given below trace back to one sample, sequenced in a study of blood T cells in healthy people across ages. The use of a sample-barcoded 5' primer and a J-beta primer mix characterized a second PCR of roughly 6 to 12 cycles. TCRdb processed the 5' RACE reads anew with MiXCR; each CDR3 protein has one entry. The sample has roughly 570,000 distinct CDR3 sequences; 25% to 30% are singletons. Source material: blood. These receptors were taken from a woman aged 70-85 years in good health.

The V and J genes are TRBV4-3 and TRBJ1-1; D ambiguous. The germline CDR1 and CDR2 sequences are LGHNA and YSLEER. This CDR3 is built from 16 residues. V shed 0 bases and J shed 2 bases, with 13 bases lying between them. CDR3 sequence reads: CASSQDVFTENTEAFF. The CDR3, as DNA: TGCGCCAGCAGCCAAGACGTATTCACAGAAAACACTGAAGCTTTCTTT.

This clonotype was seen a handful of times. The chain combines TRBV20-1 with TRBJ1-2; maybe TRBD1 (5 bases). The length of the CDR3 is 14 residues. Germline V gene data show CDR1 as DFQATT and CDR2 as SNEGSKA (reference sequence). Trimming removed 5 bases from V and 4 bases from J, with 17 bases in between. DNA of the CDR3: TGCAGTGCTCGCCCAGGGTCAGCCTCCTATGGCTACACCTTC. Translation gives CSARPGSASYGYTF.

This clonotype showed up just a few times. Germline and junction disagree at one end, which may indicate a read error. The J gene is TRBJ1-2, the V gene TRBV12-3 or TRBV12-4; no firm D call. The CDR3 extends over 12 amino acids. CDR3 sequence (DNA): TGTGCCAGCAGTTTTGGGCGGCAGAGCTACATCTTC. Its protein product is CASSFGRQSYIF.

With respect to this clonotype: As the CDR3 is not closed by the conserved phenylalanine or tryptophan, this likely results from a read error. This chain joins TRBV7-2 and TRBJ2-5, with no clear D. This CDR3 is 11 amino acids long. V lost 6 bases and J lost 2, with 4 bases in between. Germline V gives CDR1 SGHTA, CDR2 FQGNSA. The CDR3 sequence: CASRLQETQYS. The CDR3 DNA reads TGTGCCAGCAGGCTACAAGAGACCCAGTACTCC.

The V gene is TRBV7-2, the J gene TRBJ2-5; D possibly corresponds to TRBD2 (5 bases). Germline assignment: CDR1 SGHTA and CDR2 FQGNSA. Trimming shortened V by 5 bases and J by 2 bases, and 18 bases separated the two germline ends. The CDR3 extends over 16 amino acids. The CDR3 protein is CASSISSSGIQETQYF. CDR3 DNA sequence: TGTGCCAGCAGCATTTCTAGCTCTGGGATTCAAGAGACCCAGTACTTC. Full variable domain (remainder filled in from reference TRBV7-2 and TRBJ2-5): GAGVSQSPSNKVTEKGKDVELRCDPISGHTALYWYRQSLGQGLEFLIYFQGNSAPDKSGLPSDRFSAERTGGSVSTLTIQRTQQEDSAVYLCASSISSSGIQETQYFGPGTRLLVL.

The rearrangement uses TRBV6-6 and TRBJ1-1, with TRBD1 as a possible D gene (6 bases). Trimming took off 6 bases at V and 2 bases at J, with 16 bases between the two ends. Germline V lookup: CDR1 MNHNY, CDR2 SVGAGI (reference sequence). The CDR3 contains 15 residues. The CDR3 nucleotides read TGTGCCAGCAGCCCCGTACAGGGTGGCAACACTGAAGCTTTCTTT. Protein sequence: CASSPVQGGNTEAFF.

The chain joins TRBV11-1 to TRBJ2-5; 9 bases match TRBD1. TRBJ2-1 explains the end of the DNA better; the J call may be wrong. Germline CDR1 is SGHAT and CDR2 is FQDESV (reference sequence). The length of the CDR3 is 16 residues. The CDR3 protein is CASSPSGTGFFGEQFF. In DNA form, the CDR3 reads TGTGCCAGCAGCCCGTCCGGGACAGGGTTTTTCGGGGAGCAGTTCTTC.

The chain couples TRBV6-5 to TRBJ2-1, with D possibly called TRBD1 or TRBD2 (5 bases each). Germline values: CDR1 MNHEY, CDR2 SVGAGI. V shed 7 bases and J shed 10 bases, with 14 bases lying between them. The CDR3 is 12 amino acids. The DNA of the CDR3 is TGTGCCAGCAAGGGTAGAGGGGCCGAGCAGTTCTTC. Its protein product is CASKGRGAEQFF.

This clonotype was recorded a few times. V gene TRBV4-3 combines with J gene TRBJ1-3; TRBD1 aligns across 8 bases. Germline V gives CDR1 LGHNA, CDR2 YSLEER. J gave up 0 bases and V 3 bases, and 4 bases lay outside the gene matches. This CDR3 is built from 16 residues. The CDR3 sequence: CASSHNRGNSGNTIYF. The CDR3 DNA reads as TGCGCCAGCAGCCATAACAGGGGGAACTCTGGAAACACCATATATTTT.

The count of this clonotype is one. An end of the junction differs from the germline gene, which may be a read error. V is TRBV7-9 and J is TRBJ2-5; the D is unclear. The J call may be incorrect, as the DNA end agrees better with TRBJ2-1. Germline loops: CDR1 SEHNR, CDR2 FQNEAQ (reference sequence). The CDR3 contains 15 residues. The CDR3 region is CASSLTLGFSNGQFF. The CDR3 DNA is TGTGCCAGCAGCTTAACCTTAGGGTTTAGCAATGGGCAGTTCTTC.

This clonotype was seen a handful of times. The chain uses TRBV4-3 and TRBJ1-2; D is unclear. This CDR3 comprises 15 residues. The germline CDR1 and CDR2 sequences are LGHNA and YSLEER. The V gene lost 1 base and the J gene lost 7 bases, with 16 bases spanning the gap. This chain's CDR3 is CASSQVPSTVGGYTF. The CDR3 DNA sequence: TGCGCCAGCAGCCAAGTCCCTTCGACTGTGGGTGGCTACACCTTC.

V and J are TRBV12-3 or TRBV12-4 and TRBJ1-1, with 7 bases identical to TRBD1. Losses at the gene ends were 6 bases for V and 1 base for J; bases not matched to a gene: 11. The CDR3 length is 16 residues. CDR3 nucleotides: TGTGCCAGCAGCCCCGTACAGGGGATAGGGAACACTGAAGCTTTCTTT. Protein sequence: CASSPVQGIGNTEAFF.

CDR3 DNA sequence: TGTGCCATCAGCCGAGCGGGGGGGCCCGTAAATGAGCAGTTCTTC. It codes for CAISRAGGPVNEQFF. The V gene is TRBV10-3, the J gene TRBJ2-1, with 10 bases that match TRBD2. CDR1 ENHRY and CDR2 SYGVKD come from the germline V gene. There are 15 residues in the CDR3. Trimming at V came to 6 bases and at J to 7 bases, leaving 9 bases not matched to a gene.

The chain links TRBV7-2 to TRBJ2-7, with D possibly called TRBD1 or TRBD2 (6 bases each). From germline, CDR1 is SGHTA and CDR2 FQGNSA. Trimming took off 0 bases at V and 6 bases at J, with 12 bases between the two ends. This CDR3 comprises 14 residues. This CDR3 is CASSLAGGDSEQYF. The CDR3 coding sequence is TGTGCCAGCAGCTTAGCCGGGGGCGACTCCGAGCAGTACTTC.

In regard to this clonotype: One end of the junction fails to match germline, which may point to a read error. The rearrangement links TRBV29-1 to TRBJ2-7, with TRBD2 matching over 12 bases. CDR3 size: 17 residues. Per the germline V gene, CDR1 is SQVTM and CDR2 is ANQGSEA. The CDR3 loop reads CSVAGTGWTSGAYEQSF. The CDR3 nucleotides read TGCAGCGTGGCCGGGACAGGGTGGACTAGCGGGGCTTACGAGCAGTCCTTC.

The chain employs TRBV7-2 and TRBJ1-2; 7 bases fit TRBD1. Trimming cost V 2 bases and J 6 bases; bases outside gene matches: 6. CDR3 length equals 14 residues. Germline CDR1 and CDR2: SGHTA and FQGNSA. CDR3 sequence reads: CASSLRGPRDGYTF. The CDR3 nucleotides read TGTGCCAGCAGCTTAAGGGGGCCCAGAGATGGCTACACCTTC.

V is TRBV7-2 and J is TRBJ2-7, with TRBD1 identical over 11 bases. With 5 bases clipped from V and 5 bases from J, the junction kept 2 bases outside the gene matches. The CDR3 is 13 amino acids. Germline V lookup: CDR1 SGHTA, CDR2 FQGNSA. The CDR3 protein is CASSGQGADEQYF. CDR3 bases: TGTGCCAGCAGCGGACAGGGGGCCGACGAGCAGTACTTC.

This clonotype was picked up a small number of times. The junction differs from germline at one of its ends, possibly a read error. The V call is TRBV7-2, the J call TRBJ2-4; tentatively, D is TRBD1 or TRBD2 (6 bases each). The CDR3 is 16 residues long. Germline V gives CDR1 SGHTA, CDR2 FQGNSA. CDR3 protein: CASSFGGLLAKSIQYF. The CDR3, as DNA: TGTGCCAGCAGCTTTGGGGGGCTCTTGGCCAAAAGCATTCAGTACTTC. The full variable domain, its missing parts supplied by reference TRBV7-2 and TRBJ2-4, is GAGVSQSPSNKVTEKGKDVELRCDPISGHTALYWYRQSLGQGLEFLIYFQGNSAPDKSGLPSDRFSAERTGGSVSTLTIQRTQQEDSAVYLCASSFGGLLAKSIQYFGAGTRLSVL.

This clonotype turned up a few times. The chain has TRBV12-3 or TRBV12-4 and TRBJ2-2; 8 positions agree with TRBD1. The ends lost 4 bases at V and 3 bases at J; junction bases unmatched: 7. This CDR3 region has 16 residues. The CDR3 nucleotides are TGTGCCAGCAGTTCCTCCGACAGGGGATACACCGGGGAGCTGTTTTTT. It encodes CASSSSDRGYTGELFF.

V and J are TRBV12-3 or TRBV12-4 and TRBJ2-7; a possible D gene is TRBD1 (5 bases). CDR3 length: 15 amino acids. V was cut by 3 bases and J by 1 base, with 13 bases left in between. The CDR3 DNA follows: TGTGCCAGCAGTTTTGATCCACAGGCGTCCTACGAGCAGTACTTC. It is translated as CASSFDPQASYEQYF.

This sequence joins TRBV5-6 and TRBJ1-1; 9 bases agree with TRBD1. CDR1 is SGHDT, CDR2 YYEEEE, per germline. This CDR3 is 16 amino acids long. V was clipped by 2 bases and J by 0 bases; unmatched bases: 5. CDR3 region: CASSLRGTGLNTEAFF. CDR3 coding DNA: TGTGCCAGCAGCTTAAGGGGGACAGGGTTGAACACTGAAGCTTTCTTT. Together with reference TRBV5-6 and TRBJ1-1, the CDR3 gives the full variable domain: DAGVTQSPTHLIKTRGQQVTLRCSPKSGHDTVSWYQQALGQGPQFIFQYYEEEERQRGNFPDRFSGHQFPNYSSELNVNALLLGDSALYLCASSLRGTGLNTEAFFGQGTRLTVV.

This clonotype was seen only a few times. DNA for the CDR3: TGCAGCACCGCTCCTAGCACAGATACGCAGTATTTT. It is translated as CSTAPSTDTQYF. The chain recombines TRBV29-1 with TRBJ2-3; D remains unclear. Trimming removed 8 bases at V and 0 bases at J, with 9 bases between. Germline values: CDR1 SQVTM, CDR2 ANQGSEA. CDR3 size: 12 residues.

This clonotype was counted between two and nine times. The chain joins TRBV7-3 to TRBJ1-1; D is uncertain. Per the germline V gene, CDR1 is SGHTA and CDR2 is FQGTGA. Trimming removed 0 bases at V and 5 bases at J, with 7 bases between. This CDR3 contains 13 residues. The CDR3 region is CASSLTRKTEAFF. The DNA of the CDR3 is TGTGCCAGCAGCTTAACGAGGAAGACTGAAGCTTTCTTT. Drawing the rest from reference TRBV7-3 and TRBJ1-1, the complete variable domain is GAGVSQTPSNKVTEKGKYVELRCDPISGHTALYWYRQSLGQGPEFLIYFQGTGAADDSGLPNDRFFAVRPEGSVSTLKIQRTERGDSAVYLCASSLTRKTEAFFGQGTRLTVV.

Concerning this clonotype itself: The conserved phenylalanine or tryptophan normally closing the CDR3 is absent here, so this likely arose from a read error. The chain combines TRBV7-9 with TRBJ2-5, with 7 bases identical to TRBD1. Gene TRBJ2-1 matches the end of the DNA better, so the J call may be wrong. This CDR3 has 14 residues. Germline CDR1 reads SEHNR; CDR2 reads FQNEAQ (reference sequence). CDR3 loop: CASSSYGTAIQQFL. The CDR3 coding sequence is TGTGCCAGCAGCTCATACGGGACAGCAATTCAACAGTTCCTC.